This TCR beta chain was retrieved from a study of cytomegalovirus exposure and HLA in healthy donors. On the study more broadly: Findings of an earlier analysis included more than 90 million unique TCR beta sequences from roughly 200 million T cells.

Primers for the PCR totalled 60 Vbeta and 13 Jbeta. The repertoire was sequenced with immunoSEQ multiplex PCR; TCRdb's copy has only in-frame clones and lacks some. The sample shows under 200,000 clones, over 65% of them seen only once. Trimming pared 4 bases from V and 7 bases from J, leaving 14 bases between. Germline V gives CDR1 SGHVS, CDR2 FQNEAQ. The length of the CDR3 is 14 residues. The sequence came from a young woman in good health and CMV-seronegative. The sample was PBMCs. V usage is TRBV7-8 and J usage is TRBJ2-1, with D perhaps TRBD1 (6 bases). This CDR3 is CASSSPLTGNEQFF. CDR3 sequence (DNA): TGTGCCAGCAGCTCACCCTTAACAGGGAATGAGCAGTTCTTC.